The clone carrying this T cell receptor (beta chain) was recorded a few times. What it binds is not known. Each CDR3 protein is one row after TCRdb ran MiXCR on the RT-PCR reads. The sample holds approximately 700,000 distinct CDR3 sequences, 15% to 19% seen once. This sample is drawn from a study of response to subunit inactivated influenza vaccine. Study-wide points: It was the authors' suggestion that each seasonal influenza vaccination recruits few new T cells.

Sample: PBMCs from blood, taken 11 to 12 days after vaccination. The TCR comes from a man aged 45-60 years who received an inactivated influenza vaccine.

The CDR3 here is CSGAGGAFYNEQFF. CDR3 DNA sequence: TGCAGCGGAGCGGGGGGCGCGTTCTACAATGAGCAGTTCTTC. This chain uses TRBV29-1 with TRBJ2-1, with TRBD2 identical over 9 bases. The germline CDR1 and CDR2 sequences are SQVTM and ANQGSEA. V lost 7 bases, J lost 3 bases, and 7 bases stayed unmatched. The CDR3 runs 14 residues.